What follows is one T cell receptor beta chain and its context. Researchers used genomic DNA as the template to profile TCR beta VDJ and CDR3. Each CDR3 protein is one row after TCRdb ran MiXCR on the reads. The table includes roughly 200,000 distinct CDR3 sequences, 55% to 65% detected once. These data belong to a study of CD8+CD57+ T cells in acquired aplastic anemia. In germline, CDR1 is SGHRS, CDR2 YFSETQ. The V end was cut by 3 bases, the J end by 6 bases, with 9 bases between. CDR3 length: 12 residues. All patients picked for sequencing had shown, by flow cytometry, an expansion of CD8+CD57+ cells.

The rearrangement links TRBV5-1 to TRBJ1-2, with D hard to call. Source material: sorted CD4+, CD8+, or CD8+CD57+ T cells (not recorded which) from PBMCs. The source of this sequence is a human donor with aplastic anemia. The CDR3 region is CASSSMGNGYTF. CDR3 DNA: TGCGCCAGCAGCTCAATGGGAAATGGCTACACCTTC.